This T cell receptor beta chain was found in a study of preoperative IRX-2 immunotherapy in early breast cancer. This clone was seen once. Treatment specified: preoperative locoregional IRX-2 cytokine immunotherapy. Preoperative locoregional IRX-2 cytokine immunotherapy was tested in the phase Ib source study. Only in-frame clones appear in the TCRdb table, and some are missing; sequencing was by immunoSEQ multiplex PCR. The sample holds around 57,000 clones; 94% are singletons and the top ten take roughly 1.7%. The CDR3 extends over 13 amino acids. In germline, CDR1 is SGHRS, CDR2 YFSETQ. J gave up 8 bases and V 2 bases, and 4 bases lay outside the gene matches.

This chain links TRBV5-1 with TRBJ1-1, with 9 positions matching TRBD1. This specimen was acquired from a patient treated with IRX-2 immunotherapy. The receptor's source is a human donor with breast cancer. The CDR3, as DNA: TGCGCCAGCAGCTTTGGACAGGGGAACGAAGCTTTCTTT. This translates into CASSFGQGNEAFF.